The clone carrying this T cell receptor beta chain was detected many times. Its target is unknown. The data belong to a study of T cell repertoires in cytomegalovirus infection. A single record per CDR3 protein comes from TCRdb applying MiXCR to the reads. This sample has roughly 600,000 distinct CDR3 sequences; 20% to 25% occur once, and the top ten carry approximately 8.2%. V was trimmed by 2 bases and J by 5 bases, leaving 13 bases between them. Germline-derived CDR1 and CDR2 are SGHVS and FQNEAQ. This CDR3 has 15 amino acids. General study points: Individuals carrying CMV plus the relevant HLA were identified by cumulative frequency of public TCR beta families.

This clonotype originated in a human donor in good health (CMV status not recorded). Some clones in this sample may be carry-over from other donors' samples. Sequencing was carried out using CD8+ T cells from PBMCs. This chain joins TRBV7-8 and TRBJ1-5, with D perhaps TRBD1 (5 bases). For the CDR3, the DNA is TGTGCCAGCAGCTTACGGGCGGGGGTAGATCAGCCCCAGCATTTT. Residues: CASSLRAGVDQPQHF.